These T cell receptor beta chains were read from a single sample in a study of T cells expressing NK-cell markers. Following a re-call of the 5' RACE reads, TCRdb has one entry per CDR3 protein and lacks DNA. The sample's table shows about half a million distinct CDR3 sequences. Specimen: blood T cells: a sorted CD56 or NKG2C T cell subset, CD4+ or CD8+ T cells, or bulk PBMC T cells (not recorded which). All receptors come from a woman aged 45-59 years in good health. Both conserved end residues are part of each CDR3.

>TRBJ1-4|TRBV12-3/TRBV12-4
CASSPQTGQGEKLFF
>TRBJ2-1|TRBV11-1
CASRSTSGSYNEQFF
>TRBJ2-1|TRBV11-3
CASSQLAGRDEQFF
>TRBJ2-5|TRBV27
CASSLGRSGTQYF
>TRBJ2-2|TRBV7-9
CASSLGVRGVSGELFF
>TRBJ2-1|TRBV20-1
CSATPLAGVRNYNEQFF
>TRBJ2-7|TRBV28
CASSADQIGSDEQYF
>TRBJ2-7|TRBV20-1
CSVPGLAGSEQYF
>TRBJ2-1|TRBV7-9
CASSVIGVGLAQTNEQFF
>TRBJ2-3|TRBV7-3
CASSLIGSSTDTQYF
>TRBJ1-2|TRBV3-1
CASSQDMGSGYGYTF
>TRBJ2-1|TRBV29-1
CSAPPQAGLYNEQFF
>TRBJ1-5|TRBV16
CASSQLPRSQPQHF
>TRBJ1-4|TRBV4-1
CASSQGRDPNEKLFF
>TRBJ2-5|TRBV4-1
CASARGPRETQYF
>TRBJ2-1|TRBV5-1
CASSQSGKQNNEQFF
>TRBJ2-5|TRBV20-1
CSVLGGQETQYF
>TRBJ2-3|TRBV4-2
CASSPTRPGEGQYF
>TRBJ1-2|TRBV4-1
CASSQKTGGFGYTF
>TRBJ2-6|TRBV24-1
CATSGGQDYSGANVLTF
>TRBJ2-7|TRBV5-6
CASSSRKNRGTYEQYF
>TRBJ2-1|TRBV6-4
CASSGQGQGRYNEQFF
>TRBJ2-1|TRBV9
CASSIKLEGYNEQFF
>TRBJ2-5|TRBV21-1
CASSGPPRAQYF
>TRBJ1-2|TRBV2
CASRSGTDYGYTF
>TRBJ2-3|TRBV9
CASSANVAGGAGDTQYF
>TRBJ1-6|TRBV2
CASSDIKTSPLHF
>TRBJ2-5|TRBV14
CASSHRASIETQYF
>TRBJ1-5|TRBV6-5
CASKTGGVNQPQHF
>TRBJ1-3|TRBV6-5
CATQRGPSGNTIYF
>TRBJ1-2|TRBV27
CASRRNAGNYNYGYTF
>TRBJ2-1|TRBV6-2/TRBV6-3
CASSHPLQLAWNEQFF
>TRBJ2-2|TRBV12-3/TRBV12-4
CASSFLGTGELFF
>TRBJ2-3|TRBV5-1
CASTSGSDTQYF
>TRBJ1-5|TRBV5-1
CASSLASGGQPQHF
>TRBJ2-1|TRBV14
CASSRPLNEQFF
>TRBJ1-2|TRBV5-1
CASSVNKDYGYTF
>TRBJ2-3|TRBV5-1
CASSLSGKWDTQYF
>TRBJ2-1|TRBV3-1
CASSPARSSYNEQFF
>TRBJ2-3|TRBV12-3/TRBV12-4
CATRRLARKDTQYF
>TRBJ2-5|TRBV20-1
CSAREGGPGETQYF
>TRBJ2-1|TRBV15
CATSRRVGATNEQFF
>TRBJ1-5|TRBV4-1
CASSPGLNGGQPQHF